These T cell receptor beta chains were read from a single sample in a study of control samples from healthy donors and cancer patients. The data were produced by immunoSEQ multiplex PCR, yet TCRdb's version contains in-frame clones alone and is incomplete. The sample consists of about 100,000 clones, 85% to 90% of them appearing once. The material sequenced was blood. These receptors were obtained from a man aged 25 to 40 in good health. The CDR3 runs from the conserved cysteine through the conserved F or W. Fields, in order: V gene, clone size, J gene, D gene, CDR3 protein, CDR3 DNA. D genes are given only for firm matches. Expanded clones get a size class; other rows say once, few or many, or leave the size out.

>TRBV28|-|TRBJ2-1|TRBD2
CASSLGLAGNNEQFF
TGTGCCAGCAGTTTGGGACTAGCGGGGAACAATGAGCAGTTCTTC
>TRBV4-3|-|TRBJ2-7|-
CASSHGYEQYF
TGCGCCAGCAGCCACGGTTACGAGCAGTACTTC
>TRBV2|once|TRBJ1-6|-
CASSDYRQAYSPLHF
TGTGCCAGCAGTGATTATAGACAGGCATATTCACCCCTCCACTTT
>TRBV7-2|-|TRBJ1-1|TRBD1
CASSLSHRGQTEAFF
TGTGCCAGCAGCTTATCCCACAGGGGGCAAACTGAAGCTTTCTTT
>TRBV11-2|-|TRBJ2-1|-
CASSLEAANEQFF
TGTGCCAGCAGCTTAGAGGCGGCTAATGAGCAGTTCTTC
>TRBV25-1|-|TRBJ2-1|TRBD1
CASSARDRPYNEQFF
TGTGCCAGCAGTGCCCGGGACAGGCCATACAATGAGCAGTTCTTC
>TRBV11-1|once|TRBJ1-3|TRBD1
CASSPDRARGNTIYF
TGTGCCAGCAGCCCAGACAGGGCGCGTGGAAACACCATATATTTT
>TRBV10-1|-|TRBJ2-3|TRBD2
CARAGTSVRGCTDTQYF
TGCGCCAGGGCCGGGACTAGCGTGCGGGGTTGCACAGATACGCAGTATTTT
>TRBV11-3|few|TRBJ1-5|TRBD1
CAIDRGANQPQHF
TGTGCCATCGACAGGGGGGCGAATCAGCCCCAGCATTTT
>TRBV6-2/TRBV6-3|-|TRBJ1-3|-
CASSYSIGNTIYF
TGTGCCAGCAGTTACTCGATTGGAAACACCATATATTTT
>TRBV6-5|-|TRBJ2-1|-
CASSYSANNEQFF
TGTGCCAGCAGTTACTCGGCTAACAATGAGCAGTTCTTC
>TRBV11-2|few|TRBJ1-1|TRBD1
CASSLETNRGGTTEAFF
TGTGCCAGCAGCTTAGAGACTAACAGGGGAGGGACCACTGAAGCTTTCTTT
>TRBV5-1|once|TRBJ1-4|-
CASSRDKGEKLFF
TGCGCCAGCTCACGGGACAAGGGTGAAAAACTGTTTTTT
>TRBV11-2|-|TRBJ2-7|TRBD2
CAGQEQGENSGRFHTDQYF
TGTGCCGGCCAAGAACAGGGGGAGAATAGCGGGAGGTTCCACACCGATCAGTACTTC
>TRBV9|once|TRBJ2-3|-
CASSGLGTHTDTQYF
TGTGCCAGCAGCGGCCTCGGGACGCACACAGATACGCAGTATTTT
>TRBV3-1/TRBV3-2|-|TRBJ1-3|-
CASSQPINRERNTIYF
TGTGCCAGCAGCCAGCCCATAAACAGGGAAAGAAACACCATATATTTT
>TRBV19|-|TRBJ1-4|-
CASSLTQDWYLNEKLFF
TGTGCCAGTAGCCTAACACAGGATTGGTACCTAAATGAAAAACTGTTTTTT
>TRBV19|-|TRBJ1-1|-
CASSIERNTEAFF
TGTGCCAGTAGTATCGAGCGGAACACTGAAGCTTTCTTT
>TRBV19|-|TRBJ1-5|-
CASSTEGVWRNQPQHF
TGTGCCAGTAGTACCGAGGGGGTCTGGCGCAATCAGCCCCAGCATTTT
>TRBV2|-|TRBJ2-1|-
CAPGAGGSYNEQFF
TGTGCCCCCGGGGCAGGAGGCTCTTACAATGAGCAGTTCTTC
>TRBV7-7|-|TRBJ2-1|TRBD1
CADPGQGDDEQFF
TGTGCCGACCCGGGACAGGGGGATGATGAGCAGTTCTTC
>TRBV7-2|-|TRBJ2-5|-
CASSFIQGGETQYF
TGTGCCAGCAGCTTTATCCAGGGTGGAGAGACCCAGTACTTC
>TRBV7-2|-|TRBJ2-1|TRBD2
CASSSGLAGGKNEQFF
TGTGCCAGCAGCTCGGGACTAGCGGGAGGGAAGAATGAGCAGTTCTTC
>TRBV10-3|-|TRBJ1-4|-
CAISETANEKLFF
TGTGCCATCAGTGAAACGGCTAATGAAAAACTGTTTTTT
>TRBV21-1|-|TRBJ2-2|-
CASKPSGETNTGELFF
TGTGCCAGCAAACCGTCAGGGGAGACGAACACCGGGGAGCTGTTTTTT
>TRBV30|-|TRBJ2-1|-
CAWEDGPNEQFF
TGTGCCTGGGAGGACGGCCCCAATGAGCAGTTCTTC
>TRBV5-1|-|TRBJ1-1|-
CASSLLGPAQDLAFF
TGCGCCAGCAGCTTATTAGGCCCCGCCCAGGATTTAGCTTTCTTT
>TRBV5-4|-|TRBJ2-2|-
CASSLAGANTGELFF
TGTGCCAGCAGCTTGGCAGGGGCGAACACCGGGGAGCTGTTTTTT
>TRBV10-1|-|TRBJ2-3|-
CASSAGIGTDTQYF
TGCGCCAGTTCTGCGGGGATCGGGACAGATACGCAGTATTTT
>TRBV28|once|TRBJ1-1|-
CASSTTLTGATEAFF
TGTGCCAGCAGTACGACGTTAACAGGAGCCACTGAAGCTTTCTTT
>TRBV7-3|-|TRBJ2-3|-
CASSLAGSTDTQYF
TGTGCCAGCAGCCTGGCGGGATCCACAGATACGCAGTATTTT
>TRBV6-5|-|TRBJ1-5|TRBD1
CASSLGQGQPQHF
TGTGCCAGCAGTCTCGGACAGGGCCAGCCCCAGCATTTT
>TRBV24-1|-|TRBJ1-5|-
CATQGLEGFNQPQHF
TGTGCCACCCAGGGGTTGGAGGGCTTCAATCAGCCCCAGCATTTT
>TRBV10-3|-|TRBJ1-2|-
CAIRRTTSDYGYTF
TGTGCCATCAGGAGAACGACCTCCGACTATGGCTACACCTTC
>TRBV11-2|-|TRBJ2-5|TRBD1
CASSFTGTAQETQYF
TGTGCCAGCAGCTTCACCGGGACAGCCCAAGAGACCCAGTACTTC
>TRBV6-5|-|TRBJ2-5|-
CASRTSSIETQYF
TGTGCCAGCAGGACTAGTTCGATAGAGACCCAGTACTTC
>TRBV7-2|-|TRBJ1-1|-
CASSGQTGNTEAFF
TGTGCCAGCAGCGGTCAGACAGGGAACACTGAAGCTTTCTTT
>TRBV4-2|few|TRBJ2-7|TRBD2
CASSQDWGSGDEQYF
TGTGCCAGCAGCCAAGATTGGGGCAGCGGGGACGAGCAGTACTTC
>TRBV29-1|-|TRBJ2-1|-
CSVETGGKKTNEQFF
TGCAGCGTTGAAACCGGAGGGAAAAAGACCAATGAGCAGTTCTTC
>TRBV5-4|-|TRBJ2-7|-
CASSFGGRSDEQYF
TGTGCCAGCAGCTTCGGGGGGCGGAGCGACGAGCAGTACTTC
>TRBV18|-|TRBJ1-5|-
CASSPAQDGQPQHF
TGTGCCAGCTCGCCTGCGCAGGATGGACAGCCCCAGCATTTT
>TRBV5-4|-|TRBJ2-3|TRBD2
CASSLKAGGPTDTQYF
TGTGCCAGCAGCTTGAAGGCGGGAGGACCCACAGATACGCAGTATTTT
>TRBV20-1|-|TRBJ1-2|-
CSARTVNGYTF
TGCAGTGCCAGGACAGTCAACGGCTACACCTTC